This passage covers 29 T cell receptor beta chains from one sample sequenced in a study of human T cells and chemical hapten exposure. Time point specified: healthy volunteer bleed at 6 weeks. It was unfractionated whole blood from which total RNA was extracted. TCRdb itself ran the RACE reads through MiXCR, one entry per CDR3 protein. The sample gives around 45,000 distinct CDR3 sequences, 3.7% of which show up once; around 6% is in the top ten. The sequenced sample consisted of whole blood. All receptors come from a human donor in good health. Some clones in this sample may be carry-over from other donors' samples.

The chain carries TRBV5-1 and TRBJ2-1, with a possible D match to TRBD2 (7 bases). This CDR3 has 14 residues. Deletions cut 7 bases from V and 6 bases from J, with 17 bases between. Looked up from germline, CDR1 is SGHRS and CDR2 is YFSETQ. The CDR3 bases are TGCGCCAGCGGGGGGGCTAGCGTGATCAATGAGCAGTTCTTC. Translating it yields CASGGASVINEQFF. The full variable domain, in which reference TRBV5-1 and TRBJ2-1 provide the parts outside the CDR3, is KAGVTQTPRYLIKTRGQQVTLSCSPISGHRSVSWYQQTPGQGLQFLFEYFSETQRNKGNFPGRFSGRQFSNSRSEMNVSTLELGDSALYLCASGGASVINEQFFGPGTRLTVL.

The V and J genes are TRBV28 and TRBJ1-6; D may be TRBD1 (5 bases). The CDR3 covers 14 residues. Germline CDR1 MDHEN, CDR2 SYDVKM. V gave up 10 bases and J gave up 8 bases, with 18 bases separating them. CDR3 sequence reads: CANTPTGGYSPLHF. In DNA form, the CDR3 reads TGTGCCAACACCCCAACGGGGGGATATTCACCCCTCCACTTT.

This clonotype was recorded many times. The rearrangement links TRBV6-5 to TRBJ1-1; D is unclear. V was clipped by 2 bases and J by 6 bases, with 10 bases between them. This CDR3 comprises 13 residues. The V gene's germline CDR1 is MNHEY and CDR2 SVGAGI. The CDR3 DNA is TGTGCCAGCAGTTACCCCCCTTTTGCTGAAGCTTTCTTT. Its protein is CASSYPPFAEAFF.

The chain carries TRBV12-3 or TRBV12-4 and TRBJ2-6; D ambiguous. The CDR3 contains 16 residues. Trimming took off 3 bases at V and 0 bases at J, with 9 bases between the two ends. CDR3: CASSFVLLSGANVLTF. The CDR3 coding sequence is TGTGCCAGCAGTTTTGTCTTACTCTCTGGGGCCAACGTCCTGACTTTC.

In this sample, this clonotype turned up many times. The CDR3 here is CASSPSPGRRINYEQYF. Written as DNA, the CDR3 is TGTGCCAGCAGCCCCTCCCCGGGAAGGCGGATTAACTACGAGCAGTACTTC. This chain connects TRBV7-9 to TRBJ2-7, with a possible D match to TRBD2 (5 bases). Germline V lookup: CDR1 SEHNR, CDR2 FQNEAQ (reference sequence). The CDR3 is made up of 17 amino acids. Trimming removed 5 bases from V and 3 bases from J, with 23 bases in between.

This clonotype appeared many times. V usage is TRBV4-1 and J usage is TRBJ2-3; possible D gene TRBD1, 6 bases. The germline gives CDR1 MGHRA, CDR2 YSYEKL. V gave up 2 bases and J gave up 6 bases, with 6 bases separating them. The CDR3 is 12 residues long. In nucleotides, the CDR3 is TGCGCCAGCAGCCAACAGGGGGATACGCAGTATTTT. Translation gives CASSQQGDTQYF.

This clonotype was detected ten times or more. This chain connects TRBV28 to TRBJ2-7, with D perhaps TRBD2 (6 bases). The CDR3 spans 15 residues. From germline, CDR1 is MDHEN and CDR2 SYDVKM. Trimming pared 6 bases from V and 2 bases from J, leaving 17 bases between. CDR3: CASSRAGTGTYEQYF. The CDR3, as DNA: TGTGCCAGCAGCCGCGCCGGGACTGGTACCTACGAGCAGTACTTC.

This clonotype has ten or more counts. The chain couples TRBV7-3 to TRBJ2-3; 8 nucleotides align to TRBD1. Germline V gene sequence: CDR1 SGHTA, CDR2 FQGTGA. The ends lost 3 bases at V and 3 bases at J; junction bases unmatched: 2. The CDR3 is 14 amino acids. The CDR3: CASSFTGGTDTQYF. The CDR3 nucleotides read TGTGCCAGCAGCTTCACAGGGGGAACAGATACGCAGTATTTT.

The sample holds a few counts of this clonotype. This CDR3 reads CASTPTAGDYGYTF. The CDR3, as DNA: TGTGCCAGCACCCCAACCGCAGGGGACTATGGCTACACCTTC. The chain uses TRBV11-2 and TRBJ1-2, with D maybe TRBD1 (6 bases). CDR1 SGHAT and CDR2 FQNNGV come from the germline V gene. This CDR3 spans 14 amino acids. The V end lost 7 bases, the J end lost 3 bases, and 15 bases lay between the germline ends.

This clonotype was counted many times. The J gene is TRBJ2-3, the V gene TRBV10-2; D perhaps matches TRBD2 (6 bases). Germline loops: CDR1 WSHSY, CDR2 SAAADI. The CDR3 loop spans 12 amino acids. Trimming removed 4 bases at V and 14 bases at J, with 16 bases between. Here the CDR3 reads CASSGGAVDRYF. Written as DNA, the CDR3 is TGCGCCAGCAGTGGCGGGGCGGTGGATAGGTATTTT.

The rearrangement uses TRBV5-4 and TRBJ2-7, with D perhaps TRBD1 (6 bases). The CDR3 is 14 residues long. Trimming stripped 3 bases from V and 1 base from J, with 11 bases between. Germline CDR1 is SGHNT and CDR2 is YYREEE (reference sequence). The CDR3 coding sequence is TGTGCCAGCAGCTCAGGACAGCCATCCTACGAGCAGTACTTC. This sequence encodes CASSSGQPSYEQYF. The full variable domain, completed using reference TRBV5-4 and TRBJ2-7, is ETGVTQSPTHLIKTRGQQVTLRCSSQSGHNTVSWYQQALGQGPQFIFQYYREEENGRGNFPPRFSGLQFPNYSSELNVNALELDDSALYLCASSSGQPSYEQYFGPGTRLTVT.

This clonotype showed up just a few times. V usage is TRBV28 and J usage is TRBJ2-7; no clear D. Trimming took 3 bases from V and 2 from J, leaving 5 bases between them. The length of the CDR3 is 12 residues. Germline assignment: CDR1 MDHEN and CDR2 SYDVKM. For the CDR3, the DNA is TGTGCCAGCAGTTTGGCCCCCTACGAGCAGTACTTC. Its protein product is CASSLAPYEQYF.

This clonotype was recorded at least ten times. The CDR3 region has the DNA TGTGCCAGCACCAGGGGGGGGTTCGGGGTTGAGACCCAGTACTTC. Translating it yields CASTRGGFGVETQYF. J is TRBJ2-5 and V is TRBV7-2; tentatively, D is TRBD1 or TRBD2 (7 bases each). The CDR3 loop spans 15 amino acids. V was clipped by 7 bases and J by 5 bases, with 20 bases between them. CDR1 and CDR2 from the germline V gene are SGHTA and FQGNSA.

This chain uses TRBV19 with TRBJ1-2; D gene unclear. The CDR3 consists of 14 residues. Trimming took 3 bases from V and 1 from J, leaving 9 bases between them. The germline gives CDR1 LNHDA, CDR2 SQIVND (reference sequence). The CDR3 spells CASSISSGNYGYTF. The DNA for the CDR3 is TGTGCCAGTAGTATTTCGAGTGGTAACTATGGCTACACCTTC.

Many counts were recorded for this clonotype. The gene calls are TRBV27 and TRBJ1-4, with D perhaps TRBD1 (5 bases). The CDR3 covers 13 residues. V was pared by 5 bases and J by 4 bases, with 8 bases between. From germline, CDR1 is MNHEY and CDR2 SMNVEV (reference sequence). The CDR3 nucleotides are TGTGCCAGCAGTGGACAAGTTAATGAAAAACTGTTTTTT. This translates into CASSGQVNEKLFF.

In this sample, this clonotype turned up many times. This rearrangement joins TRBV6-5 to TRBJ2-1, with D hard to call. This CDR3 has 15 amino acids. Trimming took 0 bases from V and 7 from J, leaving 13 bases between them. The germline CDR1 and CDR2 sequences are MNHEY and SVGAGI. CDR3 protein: CASSYSPDIGNEQFF. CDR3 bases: TGTGCCAGCAGTTACTCCCCTGACATTGGGAATGAGCAGTTCTTC.

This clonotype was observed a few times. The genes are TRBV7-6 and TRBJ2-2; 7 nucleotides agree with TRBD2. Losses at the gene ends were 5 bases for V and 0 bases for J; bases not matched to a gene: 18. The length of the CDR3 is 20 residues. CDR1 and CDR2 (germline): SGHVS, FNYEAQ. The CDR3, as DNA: TGTGCCAGCAGCAGACTCAGACTAGCTCTTAAGATCCCGAACACCGGGGAGCTGTTTTTT. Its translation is CASSRLRLALKIPNTGELFF.

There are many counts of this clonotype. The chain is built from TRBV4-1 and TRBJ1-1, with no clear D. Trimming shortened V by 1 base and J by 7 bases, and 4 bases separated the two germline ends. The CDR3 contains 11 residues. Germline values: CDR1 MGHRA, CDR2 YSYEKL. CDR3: CASSQGLEAFF. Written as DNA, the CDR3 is TGCGCCAGCAGCCAAGGGCTTGAAGCTTTCTTT.

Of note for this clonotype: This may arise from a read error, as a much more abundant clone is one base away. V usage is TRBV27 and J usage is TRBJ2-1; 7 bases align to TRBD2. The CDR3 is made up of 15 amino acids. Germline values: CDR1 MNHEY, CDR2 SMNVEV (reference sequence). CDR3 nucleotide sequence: TGTGTCAGCACTTTTCGCGGGAGCTCCTACAATGAGCAGTTCTTC. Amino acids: CVSTFRGSSYNEQFF.

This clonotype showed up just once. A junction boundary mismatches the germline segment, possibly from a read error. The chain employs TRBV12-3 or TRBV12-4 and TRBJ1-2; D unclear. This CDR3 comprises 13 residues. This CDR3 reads CASSVYGDYGYNF. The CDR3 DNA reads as TGTGCCAGCAGTGTGTACGGAGACTATGGCTACAACTTC.

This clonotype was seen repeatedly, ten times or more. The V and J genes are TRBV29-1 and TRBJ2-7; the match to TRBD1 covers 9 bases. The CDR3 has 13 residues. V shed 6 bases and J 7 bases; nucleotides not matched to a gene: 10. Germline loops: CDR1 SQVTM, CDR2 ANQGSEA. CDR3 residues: CSVARDRVNEQYF. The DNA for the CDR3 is TGCAGCGTCGCACGGGACAGGGTAAATGAGCAGTACTTC.

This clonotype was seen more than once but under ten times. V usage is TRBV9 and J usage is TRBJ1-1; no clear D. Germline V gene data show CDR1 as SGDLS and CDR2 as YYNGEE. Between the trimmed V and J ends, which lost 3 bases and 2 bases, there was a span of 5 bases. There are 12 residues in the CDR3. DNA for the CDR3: TGTGCCAGCAGCGGTTTCAACACTGAAGCTTTCTTT. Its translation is CASSGFNTEAFF.

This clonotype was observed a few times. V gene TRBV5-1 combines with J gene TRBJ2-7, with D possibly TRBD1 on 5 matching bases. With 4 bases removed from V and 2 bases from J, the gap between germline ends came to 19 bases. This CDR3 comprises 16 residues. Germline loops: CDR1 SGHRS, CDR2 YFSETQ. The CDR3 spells CASSTGPTVTTYEQYF. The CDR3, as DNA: TGCGCCAGCAGCACCGGACCGACAGTCACCACCTACGAGCAGTACTTC. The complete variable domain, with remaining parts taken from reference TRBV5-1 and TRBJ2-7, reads KAGVTQTPRYLIKTRGQQVTLSCSPISGHRSVSWYQQTPGQGLQFLFEYFSETQRNKGNFPGRFSGRQFSNSRSEMNVSTLELGDSALYLCASSTGPTVTTYEQYFGPGTRLTVT.

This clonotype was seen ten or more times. The CDR3 reads CASSSRGDASYEQYF. As DNA, the CDR3 is TGTGCCAGCAGCTCTAGGGGGGACGCCTCCTACGAGCAGTACTTC. The chain is built from TRBV7-9 and TRBJ2-7; tentatively, D is TRBD1 or TRBD2 (6 bases each). V was trimmed by 4 bases and J by 0 bases, leaving 13 bases between them. Germline V gene data show CDR1 as SEHNR and CDR2 as FQNEAQ (reference sequence). The CDR3 consists of 15 residues.

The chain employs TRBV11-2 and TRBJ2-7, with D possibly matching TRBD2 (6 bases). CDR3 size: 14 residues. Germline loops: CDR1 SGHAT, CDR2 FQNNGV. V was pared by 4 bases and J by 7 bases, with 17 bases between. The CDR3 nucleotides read TGTGCCAGCAGCTCGTGGGACCCCGGGGGAGAGCAGTACTTC. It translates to CASSSWDPGGEQYF. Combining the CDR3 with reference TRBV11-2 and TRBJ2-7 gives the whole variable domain EAGVAQSPRYKIIEKRQSVAFWCNPISGHATLYWYQQILGQGPKLLIQFQNNGVVDDSQLPKDRFSAERLKGVDSTLKIQPAKLEDSAVYLCASSSWDPGGEQYFGPGTRLTVT.

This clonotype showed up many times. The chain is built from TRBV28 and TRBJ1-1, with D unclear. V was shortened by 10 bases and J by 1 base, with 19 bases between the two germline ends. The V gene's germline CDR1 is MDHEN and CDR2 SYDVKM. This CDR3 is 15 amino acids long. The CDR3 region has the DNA TGTGCCACTTTGGCTCATCGGGTTCCGAACACTGAAGCTTTCTTT. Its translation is CATLAHRVPNTEAFF.

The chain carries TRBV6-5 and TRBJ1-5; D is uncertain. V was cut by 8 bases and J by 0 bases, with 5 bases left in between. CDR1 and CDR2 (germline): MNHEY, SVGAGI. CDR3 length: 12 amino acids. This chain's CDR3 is CASWDSNQPQHF. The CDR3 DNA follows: TGTGCCAGCTGGGATAGCAATCAGCCCCAGCATTTT.

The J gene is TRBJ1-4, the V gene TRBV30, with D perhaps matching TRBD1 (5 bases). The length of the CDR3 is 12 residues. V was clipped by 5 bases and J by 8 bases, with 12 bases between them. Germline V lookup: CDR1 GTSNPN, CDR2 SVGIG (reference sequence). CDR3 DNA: TGTGCCTGGTCGACAGTGAACGAAAAACTGTTTTTT. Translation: CAWSTVNEKLFF.

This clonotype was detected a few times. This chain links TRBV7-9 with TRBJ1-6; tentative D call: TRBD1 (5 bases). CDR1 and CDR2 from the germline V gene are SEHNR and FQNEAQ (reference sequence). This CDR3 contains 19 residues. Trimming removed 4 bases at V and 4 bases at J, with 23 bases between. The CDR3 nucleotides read TGTGCCAGCAGCTCGCCAGCCTGGCGAGGGGACTATTATAATTCACCCCTCCACTTT. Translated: CASSSPAWRGDYYNSPLHF.